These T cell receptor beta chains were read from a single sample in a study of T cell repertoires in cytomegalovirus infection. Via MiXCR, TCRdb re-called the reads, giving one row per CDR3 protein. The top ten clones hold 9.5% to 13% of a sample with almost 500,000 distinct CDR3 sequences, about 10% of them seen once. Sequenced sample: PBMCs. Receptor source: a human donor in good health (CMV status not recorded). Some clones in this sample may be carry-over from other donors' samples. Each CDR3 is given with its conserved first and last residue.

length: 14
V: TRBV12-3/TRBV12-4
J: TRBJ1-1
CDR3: CASIPGRLNTEAFF

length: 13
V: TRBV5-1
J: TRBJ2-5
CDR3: CASKGTSVETQYF

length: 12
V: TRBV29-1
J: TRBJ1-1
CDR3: CSVAGSDTEAFF

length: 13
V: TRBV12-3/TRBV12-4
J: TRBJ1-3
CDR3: CATGQGSVNTIYF

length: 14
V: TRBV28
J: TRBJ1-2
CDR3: CASSSLGDREGYTF

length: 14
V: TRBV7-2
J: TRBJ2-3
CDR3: CASSLGRGTDTQYF

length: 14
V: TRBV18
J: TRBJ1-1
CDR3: CASSPVMENTEAFF

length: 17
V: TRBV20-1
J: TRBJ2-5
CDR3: CSANPAASGRGRETQYF

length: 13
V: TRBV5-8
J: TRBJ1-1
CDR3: CASNLQGHTEAFF

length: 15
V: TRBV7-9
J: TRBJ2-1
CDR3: CASRSEGEYYNEQFF

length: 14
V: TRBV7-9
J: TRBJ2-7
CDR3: CASSTDRATYEQYF

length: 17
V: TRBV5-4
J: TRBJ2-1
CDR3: CASSLGGGRSSYNEQFF

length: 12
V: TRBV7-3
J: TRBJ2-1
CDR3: CASSRSGNEQFF

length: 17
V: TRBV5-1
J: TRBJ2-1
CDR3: CASSLGHRDHSYNEQFF

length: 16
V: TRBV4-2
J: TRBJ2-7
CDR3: CASSQVPGLDTYEQYF

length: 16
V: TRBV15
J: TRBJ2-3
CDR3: CATSRDKGPSTDTQYF

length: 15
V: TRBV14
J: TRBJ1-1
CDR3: CASSQDGIRVAEAFF

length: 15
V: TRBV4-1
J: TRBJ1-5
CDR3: CASSQDGAPNQPQHF

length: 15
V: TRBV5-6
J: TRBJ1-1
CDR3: CASSQNRGARTEAFF

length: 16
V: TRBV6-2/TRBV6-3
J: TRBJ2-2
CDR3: CASSEGLPTISGELFF

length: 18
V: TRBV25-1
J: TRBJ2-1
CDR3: CASSDGTSGSAWYNEQFF

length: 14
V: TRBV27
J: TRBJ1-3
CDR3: CASKRGGGGNTIYF

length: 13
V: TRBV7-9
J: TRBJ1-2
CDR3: CASSPLGVSGYTF

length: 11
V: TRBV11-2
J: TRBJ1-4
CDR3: CASSSYEKLFF

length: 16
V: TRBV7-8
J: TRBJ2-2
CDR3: CASSLQGAANTGELFF

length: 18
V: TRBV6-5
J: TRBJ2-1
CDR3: CASSYTSGSAFSYNEQFF

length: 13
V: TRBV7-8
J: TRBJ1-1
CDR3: CASSPGWNTEAFF

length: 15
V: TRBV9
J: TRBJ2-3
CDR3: CASKGQGADTDTQYF

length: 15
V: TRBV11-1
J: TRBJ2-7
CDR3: CASSSTGEPFYEQYF

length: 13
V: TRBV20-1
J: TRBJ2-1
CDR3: CSSGGRNYNEQFF

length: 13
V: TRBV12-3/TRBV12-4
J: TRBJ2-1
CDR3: CASRSQGGNEQFF

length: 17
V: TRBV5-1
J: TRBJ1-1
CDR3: CASSLGAGPLLNTEAFF

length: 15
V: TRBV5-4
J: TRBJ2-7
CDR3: CASSLAGGGKYEQYF

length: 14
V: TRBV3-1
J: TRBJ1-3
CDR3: CASSRQDLGNTIYF

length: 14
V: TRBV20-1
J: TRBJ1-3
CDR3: CSIPQGGSGNTIYF

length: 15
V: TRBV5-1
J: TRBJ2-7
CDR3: CASSLDGGVEREQYF